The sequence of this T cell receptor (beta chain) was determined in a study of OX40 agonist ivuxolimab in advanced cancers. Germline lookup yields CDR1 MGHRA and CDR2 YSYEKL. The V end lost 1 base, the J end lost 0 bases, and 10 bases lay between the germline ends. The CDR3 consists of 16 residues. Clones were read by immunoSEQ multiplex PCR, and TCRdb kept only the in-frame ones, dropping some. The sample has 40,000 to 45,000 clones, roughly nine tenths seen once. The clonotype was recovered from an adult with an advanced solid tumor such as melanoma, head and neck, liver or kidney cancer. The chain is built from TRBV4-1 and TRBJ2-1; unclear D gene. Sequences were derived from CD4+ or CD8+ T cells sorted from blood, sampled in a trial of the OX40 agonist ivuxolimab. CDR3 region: CASSQVFRSSYNEQFF. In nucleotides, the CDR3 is TGCGCCAGCAGCCAAGTCTTTCGGAGCTCCTACAATGAGCAGTTCTTC.